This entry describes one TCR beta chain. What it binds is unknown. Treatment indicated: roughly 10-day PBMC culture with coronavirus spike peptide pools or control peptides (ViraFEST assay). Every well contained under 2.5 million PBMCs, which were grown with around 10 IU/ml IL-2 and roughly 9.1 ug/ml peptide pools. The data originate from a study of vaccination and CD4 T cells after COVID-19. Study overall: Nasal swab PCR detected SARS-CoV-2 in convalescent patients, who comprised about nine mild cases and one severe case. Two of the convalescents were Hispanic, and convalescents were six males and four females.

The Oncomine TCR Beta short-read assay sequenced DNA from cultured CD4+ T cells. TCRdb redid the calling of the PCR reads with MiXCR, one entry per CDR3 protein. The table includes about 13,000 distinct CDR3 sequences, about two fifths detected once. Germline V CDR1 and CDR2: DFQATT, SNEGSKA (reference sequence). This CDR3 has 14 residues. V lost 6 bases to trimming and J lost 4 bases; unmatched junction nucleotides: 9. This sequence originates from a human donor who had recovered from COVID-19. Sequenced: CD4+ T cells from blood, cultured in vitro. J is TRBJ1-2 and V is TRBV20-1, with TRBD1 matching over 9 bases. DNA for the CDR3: TGCAGTGCAATTCCGGGACAGGGCACCTATGGCTACACCTTC. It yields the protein CSAIPGQGTYGYTF.